This TCR beta chain was captured by sequencing in a study of PD-L1 blockade in urothelial cancer. Study context: At 6 weeks and at 3 weeks (second dose) after treatment start, blood was analyzed. Findings and limits, study-wide: Having blood TCR clonality under the median before treatment predicted better survival. At 3 weeks on treatment, tumor-associated clones expanded more with durable benefit.

With regard to this clone: Its antigen is still unknown.

Per germline, CDR1 SGHVS and CDR2 FQNEAQ. There are 16 residues in the CDR3. The V end was cut by 6 bases, the J end by 7 bases, with 23 bases between. Clones were sequenced by immunoSEQ multiplex PCR, and TCRdb holds only the in-frame ones, with some missing. The table shows over 45,000 clones, with 86% occurring only once. The TCR comes from a man aged 45-60 years with urothelial cancer. The specimen was PBMCs, collected around atezolizumab (anti-PD-L1) treatment. The J gene is TRBJ2-3, the V gene TRBV7-8, with a tentative D call TRBD1 (6 bases). CDR3 protein: CASSPGQQAVKYTQYF. CDR3 nucleotide sequence: TGTGCCAGCAGTCCTGGACAGCAGGCTGTAAAGTATACGCAGTATTTT.